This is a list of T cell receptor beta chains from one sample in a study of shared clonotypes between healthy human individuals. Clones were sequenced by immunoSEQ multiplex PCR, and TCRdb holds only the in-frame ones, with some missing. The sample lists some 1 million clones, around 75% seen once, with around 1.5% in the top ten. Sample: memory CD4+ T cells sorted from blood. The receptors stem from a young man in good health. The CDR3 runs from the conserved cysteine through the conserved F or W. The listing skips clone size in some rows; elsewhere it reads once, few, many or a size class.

CDR3 protein: CASSGGQVLGTGELFF; V gene: TRBV6-1; clone size: .; J gene: TRBJ2-2
CDR3 protein: CASSRTGVDGYTF; V gene: TRBV5-6; clone size: .; J gene: TRBJ1-2
CDR3 protein: CASSLEKRDNSPLHF; V gene: TRBV6-1; clone size: .; J gene: TRBJ1-6
CDR3 protein: CASSLFTDNSPLHF; V gene: TRBV5-1; clone size: .; J gene: TRBJ1-6
CDR3 protein: CAISMGLADYNEQFF; V gene: TRBV10-3; clone size: .; J gene: TRBJ2-1
CDR3 protein: CSVELSSGWTEAFF; V gene: TRBV29-1; clone size: few; J gene: TRBJ1-1
CDR3 protein: CASSDTSGSKDTQYF; V gene: TRBV7-2; clone size: .; J gene: TRBJ2-3
CDR3 protein: CASSGQGADTQYF; V gene: TRBV4-1; clone size: .; J gene: TRBJ2-3
CDR3 protein: CASSRDRGTDTQYF; V gene: TRBV2; clone size: .; J gene: TRBJ2-3
CDR3 protein: CASSLNRGQGNTIYF; V gene: TRBV5-1; clone size: few; J gene: TRBJ1-3
CDR3 protein: CASSIPDRATEAFF; V gene: TRBV19; clone size: few; J gene: TRBJ1-1
CDR3 protein: CATSRDLGKAEQYF; V gene: TRBV15; clone size: .; J gene: TRBJ2-7
CDR3 protein: CAWSGASFNQPQHF; V gene: TRBV30; clone size: .; J gene: TRBJ1-5
CDR3 protein: CASSIAQVSYEQYF; V gene: TRBV19; clone size: .; J gene: TRBJ2-7
CDR3 protein: CASSVQAEKTEAFF; V gene: TRBV18; clone size: .; J gene: TRBJ1-1
CDR3 protein: CASTDSGPGNEKLFF; V gene: TRBV2; clone size: few; J gene: TRBJ1-4
CDR3 protein: CASRDKPDTYEQYF; V gene: TRBV19; clone size: .; J gene: TRBJ2-7
CDR3 protein: CASSTWRNEQFF; V gene: TRBV19; clone size: .; J gene: TRBJ2-1
CDR3 protein: CASSLVGDSNQPQHF; V gene: TRBV7-2; clone size: .; J gene: TRBJ1-5
CDR3 protein: CASSSLGTGDVEKLFF; V gene: TRBV5-6; clone size: .; J gene: TRBJ1-4
CDR3 protein: CASSLAGGGYEQYF; V gene: TRBV5-4; clone size: .; J gene: TRBJ2-7
CDR3 protein: CSVELGSPNYNEQFF; V gene: TRBV29-1; clone size: .; J gene: TRBJ2-1
CDR3 protein: CASSLEWVSNQPQHF; V gene: TRBV7-2; clone size: .; J gene: TRBJ1-5
CDR3 protein: CASSLGSRTAQETQYF; V gene: TRBV27; clone size: .; J gene: TRBJ2-5
CDR3 protein: CASRDAGGSPLHF; V gene: TRBV25-1; clone size: .; J gene: TRBJ1-6